Below are 30 T cell receptor beta chains sequenced from a single sample in a study of CD8 T cells in Susac syndrome (dated by TCRdb to about 2019). The library was obtained by the immunoSEQ multiplex PCR assay. RNA was extracted using the RNeasy kit, and roughly 0.5 to 1 microgram was reverse transcribed with random hexamers. TCRdb took the public reads, trimmed them with fastp at Q25, ran MiXCR for clone calling and kept in-frame beta chains. Merged by CDR3 protein, the rows form single entries marked with the most common genes and DNA. The sample has about 280,000 distinct CDR3 sequences on record, about 88% of them singletons. Around 0.11% of the sample is in the top ten clones. Sample: CD8+ T cells from PBMCs. These receptors all come from a human donor with multiple sclerosis.

The J gene is TRBJ2-5, the V gene TRBV7-9, with 10 bases fitting TRBD2. Trimming at V came to 4 bases and at J to 2 bases, leaving 4 bases not matched to a gene. CDR3 size: 15 residues. Germline V gene lookup returns CDR1 SEHNR and CDR2 FQNEAQ (reference sequence). CDR3 coding DNA: TGTGCCAGCAGCTACGGGACTAGCGAGCAAGAGACCCAGTACTTC. Translating gives CASSYGTSEQETQYF.

V and J are TRBV29-1 and TRBJ1-2; no reliable D call. The CDR3 is 16 amino acids. V was trimmed by 2 bases and J by 4 bases, leaving 20 bases between them. Germline V lookup: CDR1 SQVTM, CDR2 ANQGSEA. CDR3: CSVESQSQKSGYGYTF. In nucleotides, the CDR3 is TGCAGCGTTGAATCCCAGAGCCAAAAGTCTGGCTATGGCTACACCTTC.

The chain carries TRBV29-1 and TRBJ2-3; D unclear. The CDR3 covers 12 residues. Germline CDR1 SQVTM, CDR2 ANQGSEA. V lost 6 bases, J lost 0 bases, and 7 bases lay in between. The CDR3 loop is CSVGRSTDTQYF. The CDR3 DNA sequence: TGCAGCGTCGGCCGGAGCACAGATACGCAGTATTTT.

The gene calls are TRBV19 and TRBJ1-1, with D perhaps TRBD1 (5 bases). V shed 7 bases and J shed 1 base, with 13 bases lying between them. Germline CDR1 LNHDA, CDR2 SQIVND (reference sequence). This CDR3 has 14 residues. The CDR3 reads CASTLDIENTEAFF. CDR3 sequence (DNA): TGTGCCAGTACTTTGGACATCGAGAACACTGAAGCTTTCTTT.

The chain employs TRBV5-1 and TRBJ2-7, with 10 bases lining up with TRBD2. The V gene end was trimmed by 0 bases and the J gene end by 4 bases; junction bases not matched to a gene: 10. In germline, CDR1 is SGHRS, CDR2 YFSETQ. This CDR3 is 17 amino acids long. CDR3 residues: CASSLVASGSGAYEQYF. The CDR3 nucleotides read TGCGCCAGCAGCTTGGTGGCTAGCGGGAGTGGAGCTTACGAGCAGTACTTC. Using reference TRBV5-1 and TRBJ2-7 for the parts outside the CDR3, the full variable domain is KAGVTQTPRYLIKTRGQQVTLSCSPISGHRSVSWYQQTPGQGLQFLFEYFSETQRNKGNFPGRFSGRQFSNSRSEMNVSTLELGDSALYLCASSLVASGSGAYEQYFGPGTRLTVT.

This chain uses TRBV7-9 with TRBJ2-5; 8 bases match TRBD2. CDR3 length: 17 amino acids. Trimming cost V 7 bases and J 5 bases; bases outside gene matches: 18. Germline assignment: CDR1 SEHNR and CDR2 FQNEAQ (reference sequence). The CDR3 spells CASIRGGEGAGAETQYF. DNA for the CDR3: TGTGCCAGCATCAGAGGGGGGGAAGGAGCGGGAGCGGAGACCCAGTACTTC.

The rearrangement uses TRBV5-6 and TRBJ1-2, with 7 bases lining up with TRBD1. Germline CDR1 reads SGHDT; CDR2 reads YYEEEE. V was pared by 7 bases and J by 6 bases, with 12 bases of the junction left unmatched. The CDR3 spans 14 residues. CDR3 loop: CASRGGGAKDGYTF. Written as DNA, the CDR3 is TGTGCCAGCCGTGGAGGGGGCGCAAAGGATGGCTACACCTTC.

The V and J genes are TRBV4-1 and TRBJ2-7, with TRBD2 as a possible D gene (6 bases). This CDR3 has 16 residues. V was clipped by 0 bases and J by 2 bases, with 14 bases between them. Germline-derived CDR1 and CDR2 are MGHRA and YSYEKL. CDR3 amino acids: CASSQDLRERAYEQYF. CDR3 coding DNA: TGCGCCAGCAGCCAAGATCTACGGGAGCGGGCCTACGAGCAGTACTTC.

The V call is TRBV6-1, the J call TRBJ1-2, with D possibly TRBD1 on 5 matching bases. Germline assignment: CDR1 MNHNS and CDR2 SASEGT. The CDR3 is 13 residues long. Trimming stripped 0 bases from V and 8 bases from J, with 10 bases between. CDR3 sequence reads: CASSEARRDGYTF. CDR3 sequence (DNA): TGTGCCAGCAGTGAAGCTCGGAGGGACGGCTACACCTTC.

This chain joins TRBV10-2 and TRBJ2-7; D possibly matches TRBD1 or TRBD2 (5 bases each). This CDR3 is built from 11 residues. V lost 11 bases and J 5 bases, leaving 13 bases between the germline ends. Germline V gives CDR1 WSHSY, CDR2 SAAADI. The chain's CDR3 is CALGEYNEQYF. The CDR3 nucleotides read TGCGCCCTAGGGGAGTACAACGAGCAGTACTTC.

This clonotype was seen just once. V usage is TRBV9 and J usage is TRBJ2-2; 11 bases are shared with TRBD2. Germline V lookup: CDR1 SGDLS, CDR2 YYNGEE. The CDR3 is 15 residues long. J gave up 5 bases and V 4 bases, and 4 bases lay outside the gene matches. The CDR3 nucleotides read TGTGCCAGCAGCTTTAGCGGGAGGGAAACCGGGGAGCTGTTTTTT. It translates to CASSFSGRETGELFF.

The chain links TRBV2 to TRBJ2-7, with a possible D match to TRBD1 (5 bases). The CDR3 totals 13 residues. The germline gives CDR1 SNHLY, CDR2 FYNNEI. Written as DNA, the CDR3 is TGTGACAGTCGTGGGCAGGGCTATTACGAGCAGTACTTC. This gives the protein CDSRGQGYYEQYF.

The V gene is TRBV5-4, the J gene TRBJ1-1; 7 bases agree with TRBD1. The CDR3 totals 15 residues. Looked up from germline, CDR1 is SGHNT and CDR2 is YYREEE (reference sequence). V lost 3 bases and J lost 4; bases outside the gene matches: 9. The CDR3 DNA follows: TGTGCCAGCAGCTGGGCCCGACAGGGTGGCACTGAAGCTTTCTTT. It translates to CASSWARQGGTEAFF. Together with reference TRBV5-4 and TRBJ1-1, the CDR3 gives the full variable domain: ETGVTQSPTHLIKTRGQQVTLRCSSQSGHNTVSWYQQALGQGPQFIFQYYREEENGRGNFPPRFSGLQFPNYSSELNVNALELDDSALYLCASSWARQGGTEAFFGQGTRLTVV.

This sequence joins TRBV28 and TRBJ2-3; TRBD2 matches at 10 bases. The CDR3 totals 18 residues. The germline V gene encodes CDR1 MDHEN and CDR2 SYDVKM. Trimming cost V 4 bases and J 1 base; bases outside gene matches: 11. The CDR3 nucleotides read TGTGCCAGCAGTTCTGAGCTAGCGGGAGAGGAGGGCACAGATACGCAGTATTTT. This codes for CASSSELAGEEGTDTQYF. Based on the CDR3 plus reference TRBV28 and TRBJ2-3, the full variable domain is DVKVTQSSRYLVKRTGEKVFLECVQDMDHENMFWYRQDPGLGLRLIYFSYDVKMKEKGDIPEGYSVSREKKERFSLILESASTNQTSMYLCASSSELAGEEGTDTQYFGPGTRLTVL.

The rearrangement links TRBV29-1 to TRBJ2-5, with D unclear. The ends were cut back, 4 bases at V and 5 bases at J, with 11 bases in the middle. There are 12 residues in the CDR3. Germline V gives CDR1 SQVTM, CDR2 ANQGSEA. CDR3 DNA: TGCAGCGTTGGGGGTGGTGGGGAGACCCAGTACTTC. The encoded protein is CSVGGGGETQYF.

The chain uses TRBV3-1 and TRBJ2-1; 12 positions match TRBD2. In germline, CDR1 is LGHDT, CDR2 YNNKEL (reference sequence). CDR3 length equals 17 residues. The trim removed 0 bases at V and 8 bases at J, leaving 8 bases unmatched. DNA for the CDR3: TGTGCCAGCAGCCAAGATCTTCGTCTAGCGGGGGGGGATGAGCAGTTCTTC. Its translation is CASSQDLRLAGGDEQFF.

CDR3: CASSQSNRGDEQFF. In DNA form, the CDR3 reads TGTGCCAGCAGCCAATCAAACCGGGGTGATGAGCAGTTCTTC. This sequence joins TRBV16 and TRBJ2-1; D possibly corresponds to TRBD2 (5 bases). Germline CDR1 is KGHSY and CDR2 is FQNENV. Trimming cost V 0 bases and J 8 bases, with 11 bases left between them. The CDR3 has 14 residues.

This sequence joins TRBV6-6 and TRBJ2-7; perhaps D is TRBD1 or TRBD2 (5 bases each). The V end lost 0 bases, the J end lost 6 bases, and 15 bases lay between the germline ends. The length of the CDR3 is 15 residues. From germline, CDR1 is MNHNY and CDR2 SVGAGI (reference sequence). The CDR3 spells CASSYSGTARGEQYF. CDR3 nucleotides: TGTGCCAGCAGTTACTCGGGGACGGCCCGCGGCGAGCAGTACTTC.

This chain uses TRBV25-1 with TRBJ2-3; D is unresolved. Trimming removed 1 base from V and 3 bases from J, with 14 bases in between. CDR1 and CDR2 from the germline V gene are MGHDK and SYGVNS. CDR3 size: 16 residues. CDR3 sequence: CASSESYGLSTDTQYF. CDR3 DNA sequence: TGTGCCAGCAGTGAATCGTATGGGTTAAGTACAGATACGCAGTATTTT. Based on the CDR3 plus reference TRBV25-1 and TRBJ2-3, the full variable domain is EADIYQTPRYLVIGTGKKITLECSQTMGHDKMYWYQQDPGMELHLIHYSYGVNSTEKGDLSSESTVSRIRTEHFPLTLESARPSHTSQYLCASSESYGLSTDTQYFGPGTRLTVL.

The chain joins TRBV7-9 to TRBJ2-1; perhaps TRBD1 as D (6 bases). Germline values: CDR1 SEHNR, CDR2 FQNEAQ (reference sequence). V lost 3 bases and J lost 5, with 17 bases in between. The CDR3 runs to 16 residues. This CDR3 is CASSLSVRTDHNEQFF. The CDR3 nucleotides read TGTGCCAGCAGCTTGTCCGTGAGGACAGATCACAATGAGCAGTTCTTC.

The V call is TRBV19, the J call TRBJ1-1; D remains ambiguous. Trimming took 3 bases from V and 2 from J, leaving 4 bases between them. The CDR3 is 12 residues long. The germline V gene encodes CDR1 LNHDA and CDR2 SQIVND (reference sequence). CDR3 sequence reads: CASSIGNTEAFF. The CDR3 DNA reads TGTGCCAGTAGTATTGGAAACACTGAAGCTTTCTTT.

V and J are TRBV5-5 and TRBJ2-6; no reliable D call. CDR1 SGHKS and CDR2 YYEKEE come from the germline V gene (reference sequence). V dropped 4 bases and J dropped 0 bases, with 11 bases sitting between them. CDR3 length: 16 residues. CDR3 sequence: CASSISVNSGANVLTF. CDR3 nucleotides: TGTGCCAGCAGCATAAGTGTTAACTCTGGGGCCAACGTCCTGACTTTC.

This clonotype was observed a few times. The chain links TRBV7-2 to TRBJ1-4; 7 nucleotides align to TRBD1. This CDR3 has 15 amino acids. Trimming took 8 bases from V and 8 from J; bases not matched to a gene: 14. Per germline, CDR1 SGHTA and CDR2 FQGNSA. CDR3: CASSELTGWEEKLFF. The CDR3 DNA is TGTGCCAGCTCCGAATTGACAGGGTGGGAGGAAAAACTGTTTTTT.

V and J are TRBV10-3 and TRBJ2-7; TRBD2 is a possible D gene (6 bases). This CDR3 is 16 amino acids long. CDR1 is ENHRY and CDR2 is SYGVKD in the germline V gene. V was clipped by 2 bases and J by 5 bases, with 19 bases between them. CDR3 region: CAISEGGLLASHEQYF. In nucleotides, the CDR3 is TGTGCCATCAGTGAGGGGGGACTTCTAGCTTCCCACGAGCAGTACTTC.

The rearrangement links TRBV6-5 to TRBJ1-1; D remains ambiguous. The CDR3 covers 17 residues. Germline CDR1 is MNHEY and CDR2 is SVGAGI. The ends were cut back, 2 bases at V and 0 bases at J, with 16 bases in the middle. CDR3 amino acids: CASSYLPPADVNTEAFF. The CDR3 DNA reads TGTGCCAGCAGTTACCTTCCTCCTGCTGACGTGAACACTGAAGCTTTCTTT.

V is TRBV10-3 and J is TRBJ2-2; TRBD2 agrees at 8 bases. With 4 bases clipped from V and 3 bases from J, the junction kept 4 bases outside the gene matches. The germline V gene encodes CDR1 ENHRY and CDR2 SYGVKD. The CDR3 sequence is 15 residues long. The CDR3 coding sequence is TGTGCCATCAGTGTAACTAGCGGAGACACCGGGGAGCTGTTTTTT. Its translation is CAISVTSGDTGELFF.

J is TRBJ2-7 and V is TRBV5-1, with TRBD2 identical over 7 bases. The trim removed 4 bases at V and 4 bases at J, leaving 17 bases unmatched. CDR3 length equals 17 residues. Per germline, CDR1 SGHRS and CDR2 YFSETQ. The CDR3 nucleotides read TGCGCCAGCAGCGCCCGGATGGGCGGGAGCAAGGCGTACGAGCAGTACTTC. Amino acids: CASSARMGGSKAYEQYF.

This chain links TRBV21-1 with TRBJ2-7; the table's D gene call, TRBD1, was not cross checked with the DNA. TRBV21-1 represents a pseudogene. This CDR3 contains 15 residues. The CDR3, as DNA: TGTGCCAGCAGCAAGGGCCGGGACAGGGGGGACGAGCAGTACTTC. Translated: CASSKGRDRGDEQYF.

The J gene is TRBJ1-1, the V gene TRBV6-1, with D uncertain. This CDR3 comprises 11 residues. The V gene lost 8 bases and the J gene lost 5 bases, with 9 bases spanning the gap. Germline CDR1 reads MNHNS; CDR2 reads SASEGT. The CDR3 reads CASGGTTEAFF. CDR3 coding DNA: TGTGCCAGCGGCGGAACAACTGAAGCTTTCTTT.

The rearrangement joins TRBV20-1 to TRBJ2-2; D unresolved. Trimming cost V 3 bases and J 2 bases, with 16 bases left between them. Germline CDR1 and CDR2: DFQATT and SNEGSKA (reference sequence). CDR3 length: 16 residues. CDR3 region: CSASPSLNVNTGELFF. The CDR3 bases are TGCAGTGCTAGTCCCAGTCTCAACGTCAACACCGGGGAGCTGTTTTTT.